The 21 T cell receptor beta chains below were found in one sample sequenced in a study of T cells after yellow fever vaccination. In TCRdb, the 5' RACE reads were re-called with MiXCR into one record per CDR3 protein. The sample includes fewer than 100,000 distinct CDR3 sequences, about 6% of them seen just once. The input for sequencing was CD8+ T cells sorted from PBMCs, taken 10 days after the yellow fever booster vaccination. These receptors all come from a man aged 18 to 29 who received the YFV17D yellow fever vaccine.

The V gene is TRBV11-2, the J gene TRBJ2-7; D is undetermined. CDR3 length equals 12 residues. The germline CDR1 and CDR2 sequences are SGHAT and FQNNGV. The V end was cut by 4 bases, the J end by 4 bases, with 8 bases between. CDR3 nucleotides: TGTGCCAGCAGCTCCTCCCAGTACGAGCAGTACGTC. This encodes CASSSSQYEQYV.

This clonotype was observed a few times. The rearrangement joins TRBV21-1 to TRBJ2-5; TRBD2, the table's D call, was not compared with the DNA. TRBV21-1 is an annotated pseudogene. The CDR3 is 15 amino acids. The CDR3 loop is CASSKRGGWGKTQYF. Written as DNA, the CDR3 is TGTGCCAGCAGCAAAAGAGGAGGGTGGGGAAAGACCCAGTACTTC.

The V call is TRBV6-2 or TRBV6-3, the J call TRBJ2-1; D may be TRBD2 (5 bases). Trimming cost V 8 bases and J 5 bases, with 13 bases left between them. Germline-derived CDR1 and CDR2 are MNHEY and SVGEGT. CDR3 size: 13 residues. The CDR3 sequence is CASRDAGNNEQFF. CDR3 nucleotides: TGTGCCAGCCGAGACGCCGGGAACAATGAGCAGTTCTTC.

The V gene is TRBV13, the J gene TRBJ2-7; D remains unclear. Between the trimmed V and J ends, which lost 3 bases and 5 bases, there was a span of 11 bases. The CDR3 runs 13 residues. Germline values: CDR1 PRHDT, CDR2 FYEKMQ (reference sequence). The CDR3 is CASSFVQEHEQYF. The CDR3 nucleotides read TGTGCCAGCAGCTTCGTGCAGGAACACGAGCAGTACTTC.

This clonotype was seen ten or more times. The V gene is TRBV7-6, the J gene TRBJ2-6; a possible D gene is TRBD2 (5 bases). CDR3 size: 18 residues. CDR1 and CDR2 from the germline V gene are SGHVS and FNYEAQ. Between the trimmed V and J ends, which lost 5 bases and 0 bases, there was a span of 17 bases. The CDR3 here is CASSPRAGEFSGANVLTF. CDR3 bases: TGTGCCAGCAGCCCGAGGGCCGGGGAATTCTCTGGGGCCAACGTCCTGACTTTC. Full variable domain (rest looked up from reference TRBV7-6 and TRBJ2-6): GAGVSQSPRYKVTKRGQDVALRCDPISGHVSLYWYRQALGQGPEFLTYFNYEAQQDKSGLPNDRFSAERPEGSISTLTIQRTEQRDSAMYRCASSPRAGEFSGANVLTFGAGSRLTVL.

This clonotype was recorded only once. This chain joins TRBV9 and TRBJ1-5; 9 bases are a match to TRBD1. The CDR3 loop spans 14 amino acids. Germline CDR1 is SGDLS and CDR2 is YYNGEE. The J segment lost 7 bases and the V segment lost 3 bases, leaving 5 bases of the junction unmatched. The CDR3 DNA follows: TGTGCCAGCAGCGAACAGGGGGCGCGGCAGCCCCAGCATTTT. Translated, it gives CASSEQGARQPQHF.

The CDR3 coding sequence is TGTGCCAGCAGCGTAGATGGGGTCTCCTACAATGAGCAGTTCTTC. Translation gives CASSVDGVSYNEQFF. The rearrangement joins TRBV9 to TRBJ2-1; no reliable D call. This CDR3 is built from 15 residues. The V gene lost 0 bases and the J gene lost 0 bases, with 7 bases spanning the gap. The germline gives CDR1 SGDLS, CDR2 YYNGEE.

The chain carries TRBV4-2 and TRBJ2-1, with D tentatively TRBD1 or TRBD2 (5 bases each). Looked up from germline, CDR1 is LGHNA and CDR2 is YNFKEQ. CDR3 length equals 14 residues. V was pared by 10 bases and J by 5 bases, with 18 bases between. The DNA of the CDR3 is TGTGCCATGGGCCCCGAGGGACGGCACAATGAGCAGTTCTTC. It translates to CAMGPEGRHNEQFF.

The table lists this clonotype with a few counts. CDR3 sequence (DNA): TGTGCCAGCAGTTCCAGCGGGGGGTCCCTGATGTACGAGCAGTACTTC. This encodes CASSSSGGSLMYEQYF. The gene calls are TRBV12-3 or TRBV12-4 and TRBJ2-7, with 9 bases matching TRBD2. This CDR3 region has 16 residues. The V and J ends lost 4 bases and 4 bases, in that order; junction bases with no gene match: 11.

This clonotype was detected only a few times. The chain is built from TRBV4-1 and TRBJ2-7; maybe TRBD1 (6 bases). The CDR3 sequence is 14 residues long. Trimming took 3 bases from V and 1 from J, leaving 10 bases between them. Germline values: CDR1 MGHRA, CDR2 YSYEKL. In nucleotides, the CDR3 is TGCGCCAGCAGCCACGTCACAGGGTCCTACGAGCAGTACTTC. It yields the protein CASSHVTGSYEQYF.

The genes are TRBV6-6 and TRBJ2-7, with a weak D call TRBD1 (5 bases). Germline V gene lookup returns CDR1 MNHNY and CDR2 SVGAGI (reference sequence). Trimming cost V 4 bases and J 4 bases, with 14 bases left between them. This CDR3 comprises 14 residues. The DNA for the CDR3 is TGTGCCAGCAGTTCCCGACAGAATACTTACGAGCAGTACGTC. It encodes CASSSRQNTYEQYV.

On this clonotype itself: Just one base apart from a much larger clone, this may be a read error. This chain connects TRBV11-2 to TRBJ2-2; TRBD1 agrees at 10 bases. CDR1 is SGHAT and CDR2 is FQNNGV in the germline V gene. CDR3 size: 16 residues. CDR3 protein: CASSPAGQGLTGVLFF. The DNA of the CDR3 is TGTGCCAGCAGCCCGGCGGGACAGGGGTTAACCGGGGTGCTGTTTTTT.

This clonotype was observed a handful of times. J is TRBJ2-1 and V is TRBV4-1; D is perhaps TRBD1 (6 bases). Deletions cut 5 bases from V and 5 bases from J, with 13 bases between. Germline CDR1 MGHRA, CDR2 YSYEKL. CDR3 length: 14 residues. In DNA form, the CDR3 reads TGCGCCAGCAGCTCCGGACAGACCCACAATGAGCAGTTCTTC. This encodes CASSSGQTHNEQFF.

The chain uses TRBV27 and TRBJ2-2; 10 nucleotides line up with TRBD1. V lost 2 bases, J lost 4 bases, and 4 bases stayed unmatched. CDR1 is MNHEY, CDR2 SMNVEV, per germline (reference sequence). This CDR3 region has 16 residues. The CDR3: CASSLARTGGTGELFF. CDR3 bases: TGTGCCAGCAGTTTAGCCCGGACAGGGGGCACCGGGGAGCTGTTTTTT.

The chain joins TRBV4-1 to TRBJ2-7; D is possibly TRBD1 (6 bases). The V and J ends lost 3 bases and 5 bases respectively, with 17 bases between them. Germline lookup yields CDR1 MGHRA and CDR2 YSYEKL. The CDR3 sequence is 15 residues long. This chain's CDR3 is CASSQATGKDDEQYF. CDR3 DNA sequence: TGCGCCAGCAGCCAGGCTACAGGGAAGGACGACGAGCAGTACTTC.

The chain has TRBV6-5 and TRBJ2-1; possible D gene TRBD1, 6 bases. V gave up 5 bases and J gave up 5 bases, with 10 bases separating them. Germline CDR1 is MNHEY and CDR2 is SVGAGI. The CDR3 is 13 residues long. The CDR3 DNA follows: TGTGCCAGCAGTACGTCAGGGGACAATGAGCAGTTCTTC. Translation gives CASSTSGDNEQFF.

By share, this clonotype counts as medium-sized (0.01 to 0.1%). CDR3 DNA sequence: TGTGCCACCAGCAGGGACTCCCTGACCTCCTACGAGCAGTACTTC. It yields the protein CATSRDSLTSYEQYF. The V gene is TRBV15, the J gene TRBJ2-7; D might be TRBD2 (5 bases). The germline CDR1 and CDR2 sequences are LNHNV and YYDKDF (reference sequence). Trimming cost V 3 bases and J 0 bases, with 12 bases left between them. This CDR3 has 15 amino acids.

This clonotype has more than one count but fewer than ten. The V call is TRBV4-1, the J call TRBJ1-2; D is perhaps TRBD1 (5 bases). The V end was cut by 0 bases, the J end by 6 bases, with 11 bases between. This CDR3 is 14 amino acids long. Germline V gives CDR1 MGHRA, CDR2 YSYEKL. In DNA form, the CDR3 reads TGCGCCAGCAGCCAAGATCCCAGGGCCCATGGCTACACCTTC. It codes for CASSQDPRAHGYTF.

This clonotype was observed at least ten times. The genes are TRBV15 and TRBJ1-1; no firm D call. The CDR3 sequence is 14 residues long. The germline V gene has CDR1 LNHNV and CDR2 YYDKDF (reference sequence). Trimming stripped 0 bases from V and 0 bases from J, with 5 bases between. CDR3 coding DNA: TGTGCCACCAGCAGAGATACCATGAACACTGAAGCTTTCTTT. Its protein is CATSRDTMNTEAFF.

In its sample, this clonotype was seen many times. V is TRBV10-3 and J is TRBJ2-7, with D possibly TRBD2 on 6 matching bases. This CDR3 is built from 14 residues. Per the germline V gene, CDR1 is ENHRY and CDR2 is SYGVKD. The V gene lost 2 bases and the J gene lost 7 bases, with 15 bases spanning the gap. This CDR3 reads CAISERPQREEQYV. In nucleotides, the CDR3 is TGTGCCATCAGTGAGCGACCCCAACGGGAGGAGCAGTACGTC.

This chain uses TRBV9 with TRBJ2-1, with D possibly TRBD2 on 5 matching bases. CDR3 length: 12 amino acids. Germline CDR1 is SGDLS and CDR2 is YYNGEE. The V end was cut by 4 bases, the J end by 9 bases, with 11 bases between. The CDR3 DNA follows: TGTGCCAGCAGCCCTAATCGGGGTGAGCAGTTCTTC. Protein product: CASSPNRGEQFF.